Following are 20 T cell receptor beta chains from one sample sequenced in a study of T cell responses to AZD1222 COVID-19 vaccine. Clones were sequenced by immunoSEQ multiplex PCR, and TCRdb holds only the in-frame ones, with some missing. The table lists about 180,000 clones, 88% of them singletons. The sequencing used peripheral blood, collected 28 days after the second AZD1222 dose. The source is an adult who received the AZD1222 COVID-19 vaccine.

The chain links TRBV6-5 to TRBJ1-1; D unresolved. V was pared by 2 bases and J by 9 bases, with 10 bases between. Germline-derived CDR1 and CDR2 are MNHEY and SVGAGI. The CDR3 is made up of 12 amino acids. The CDR3 DNA sequence: TGTGCCAGCAGTTACGGAGGGAACCAAGCTTTCTTT. Protein: CASSYGGNQAFF.

J is TRBJ2-5 and V is TRBV5-8, with D possibly being TRBD1 (6 bases). The V end was cut by 0 bases, the J end by 2 bases, with 17 bases between. In germline, CDR1 is SGHTS, CDR2 YDEGEE. This CDR3 is built from 17 residues. CDR3 coding DNA: TGTGCCAGCAGCTTGGGAGGGGGAGACGGTCTACAAGAGACCCAGTACTTC. Residues: CASSLGGGDGLQETQYF.

The CDR3 reads CASSKKDRATEAFF. CDR3 in DNA: TGTGCCAGCAGCAAAAAGGACAGGGCCACTGAAGCTTTCTTT. The rearrangement uses TRBV7-2 and TRBJ1-1, with 8 bases aligning to TRBD1. Trimming at V came to 5 bases and at J to 4 bases, leaving 6 bases not matched to a gene. Germline loops: CDR1 SGHTA, CDR2 FQGNSA. The CDR3 is 14 amino acids.

The rearrangement uses TRBV5-4 and TRBJ2-2, with 9 bases matching TRBD2. V shed 4 bases and J 0 bases; nucleotides not matched to a gene: 7. Per germline, CDR1 SGHNT and CDR2 YYREEE (reference sequence). The CDR3 totals 17 residues. CDR3 in amino acids: CASSLQRGATNTGELFF. CDR3 nucleotide sequence: TGTGCCAGCAGCCTCCAGCGGGGGGCCACGAACACCGGGGAGCTGTTTTTT. Complete variable domain (other parts from reference TRBV5-4 and TRBJ2-2): ETGVTQSPTHLIKTRGQQVTLRCSSQSGHNTVSWYQQALGQGPQFIFQYYREEENGRGNFPPRFSGLQFPNYSSELNVNALELDDSALYLCASSLQRGATNTGELFFGEGSRLTVL.

This clone is a singleton in its sample. The chain couples TRBV5-1 to TRBJ1-4; D is possibly TRBD1 (5 bases). The CDR3 loop spans 14 amino acids. Between the trimmed V and J ends, which lost 4 bases and 5 bases, there was a span of 12 bases. Germline values: CDR1 SGHRS, CDR2 YFSETQ. The CDR3 spells CASSRPGPNEKLFF. CDR3 coding DNA: TGCGCCAGCAGCCGACCGGGGCCGAATGAAAAACTGTTTTTT.

The chain couples TRBV2 to TRBJ2-4, with TRBD2 as a possible D gene (6 bases). The V and J ends lost 6 bases and 4 bases respectively, with 16 bases between them. Germline CDR1 SNHLY, CDR2 FYNNEI. CDR3 length equals 15 residues. The CDR3 is CASRRPGRGKNIQYF. In DNA, the CDR3 is TGTGCCAGCAGGCGTCCGGGACGGGGGAAAAACATTCAGTACTTC.

The rearrangement uses TRBV2 and TRBJ2-2; 8 nucleotides agree with TRBD2. Germline lookup yields CDR1 SNHLY and CDR2 FYNNEI. The length of the CDR3 is 17 residues. V gave up 7 bases and J gave up 5 bases; unmatched junction bases: 15. CDR3 sequence: CASTSQIAGFGTGELFF. In nucleotides, the CDR3 is TGTGCCAGCACTTCCCAGATAGCGGGATTTGGGACCGGGGAGCTGTTTTTT.

Here the CDR3 DNA reads TGTGCCAGCTCACCTACAATGACTGAAGCTTTCTTT. Protein product: CASSPTMTEAFF. The J gene is TRBJ1-1, the V gene TRBV18; D not resolved. V lost 3 bases, J lost 5 bases, and 7 bases lay in between. Germline CDR1 and CDR2: KGHSH and LQKENI. This CDR3 is 12 amino acids long.

This clone showed up just a few times. The chain combines TRBV27 with TRBJ2-7, with TRBD1 matching 8 bases. Trimming removed 6 bases from V and 1 base from J; junction bases left unmatched: 11. The CDR3 has 16 amino acids. Germline assignment: CDR1 MNHEY and CDR2 SMNVEV (reference sequence). DNA of the CDR3: TGTGCCAGCAGGAGGGGTAGGGGACAGGATTCCTACGAGCAGTACTTC. Its translation: CASRRGRGQDSYEQYF.

This sequence joins TRBV28 and TRBJ1-5; maybe TRBD1 (6 bases). The CDR3 is made up of 14 amino acids. The V end lost 6 bases, the J end lost 4 bases, and 13 bases lay between the germline ends. The V gene's germline CDR1 is MDHEN and CDR2 SYDVKM. This CDR3 reads CASRSDRRNQPQHF. In nucleotides, the CDR3 is TGTGCCAGCAGATCCGACAGGAGGAATCAGCCCCAGCATTTT.

This clone was found a few times. The chain couples TRBV19 to TRBJ1-1; 7 bases are shared with TRBD1. The junction had 6 bases not matched to a gene; V was cut back by 4 bases and J by 4 bases. Germline loops: CDR1 LNHDA, CDR2 SQIVND (reference sequence). The CDR3 spans 14 residues. Here the CDR3 reads CASSNGAGGTEAFF. In DNA, the CDR3 is TGTGCCAGTAGTAATGGGGCAGGGGGCACTGAAGCTTTCTTT.

This rearrangement joins TRBV7-9 to TRBJ1-4; D unresolved. The CDR3 extends over 17 amino acids. V lost 3 bases and J lost 0, with 14 bases in between. Germline lookup yields CDR1 SEHNR and CDR2 FQNEAQ (reference sequence). CDR3 nucleotide sequence: TGTGCCAGCAGCTTGGGAAGGTCGGAGGCAACTAATGAAAAACTGTTTTTT. Residues: CASSLGRSEATNEKLFF.

The chain uses TRBV11-3 and TRBJ2-3; TRBD1 matches 10 bases. The V segment lost 5 bases and the J segment 7 bases; nucleotides outside the gene matches: 15. CDR1 is SGHNT and CDR2 is YENEEA in the germline V gene. This CDR3 has 17 residues. The CDR3 DNA reads as TGTGCCAGCAGCGCTTCGGGACAGGGGTACCTTACAAATACGCAGTATTTT. Protein sequence: CASSASGQGYLTNTQYF.

The V gene is TRBV11-3, the J gene TRBJ1-1; D remains unclear. The CDR3 has 13 amino acids. Trimming pared 2 bases from V and 3 bases from J, leaving 7 bases between. The germline V gene has CDR1 SGHNT and CDR2 YENEEA. DNA of the CDR3: TGTGCCAGCAGCTTATTCAGTTACACTGAAGCTTTCTTT. It is translated as CASSLFSYTEAFF.

The V and J genes are TRBV6-2 or TRBV6-3 and TRBJ1-4; no clear D. The CDR3 spans 13 residues. Germline V lookup: CDR1 MNHEY, CDR2 SVGEGT. The germline V and J ends were trimmed by 4 bases and 4 bases, with 7 bases remaining between them. The CDR3 DNA is TGTGCCAGCAGTTGGGCCATTAATGAAAAACTGTTTTTT. This sequence encodes CASSWAINEKLFF.

This clone appeared once. The chain joins TRBV9 to TRBJ2-7, with D possibly being TRBD2 (5 bases). Germline CDR1 reads SGDLS; CDR2 reads YYNGEE. The V and J ends lost 1 base and 0 bases respectively, with 11 bases between them. This CDR3 has 15 amino acids. As DNA, the CDR3 is TGTGCCAGCAGCGTATATCCGGGATCCTCCTACGAGCAGTACTTC. Protein product: CASSVYPGSSYEQYF.

The chain joins TRBV27 to TRBJ2-3; 8 nucleotides match TRBD1. V gave up 1 base and J gave up 0 bases; unmatched junction bases: 12. CDR1 and CDR2 from the germline V gene are MNHEY and SMNVEV (reference sequence). This CDR3 has 19 residues. DNA for the CDR3: TGTGCCAGCAGTTTATTCAAGCTCCGGGACAGGAGTAGCACAGATACGCAGTATTTT. This sequence encodes CASSLFKLRDRSSTDTQYF.

This chain links TRBV5-4 with TRBJ2-3, with D perhaps TRBD2 (6 bases). From germline, CDR1 is SGHNT and CDR2 YYREEE (reference sequence). CDR3 length: 15 amino acids. Trimming shortened V by 2 bases and J by 6 bases, and 16 bases separated the two germline ends. The CDR3 region has the DNA TGTGCCAGCAGCTTACCGGGGGTCCAGGGCGATACGCAGTATTTT. Its translation is CASSLPGVQGDTQYF. Variable domain in full (rest from reference TRBV5-4 and TRBJ2-3): ETGVTQSPTHLIKTRGQQVTLRCSSQSGHNTVSWYQQALGQGPQFIFQYYREEENGRGNFPPRFSGLQFPNYSSELNVNALELDDSALYLCASSLPGVQGDTQYFGPGTRLTVL.

The chain carries TRBV5-1 and TRBJ2-2; TRBD1 agrees at 11 bases. Trimming at V came to 1 base and at J to 7 bases, leaving 3 bases not matched to a gene. CDR1 is SGHRS and CDR2 is YFSETQ in the germline V gene. CDR3 length equals 15 residues. CDR3 in amino acids: CASSLRTGGFGELFF. CDR3 nucleotide sequence: TGCGCCAGCAGCTTGAGGACAGGGGGCTTCGGGGAGCTGTTTTTT.

The chain carries TRBV7-2 and TRBJ1-2; D possibly corresponds to TRBD1 (6 bases). The CDR3 runs to 14 residues. The V and J ends lost 5 bases and 6 bases respectively, with 16 bases between them. Germline lookup yields CDR1 SGHTA and CDR2 FQGNSA. DNA of the CDR3: TGTGCCAGCAGCGCTGTCACAGGGTGGGATGGCTACACCTTC. Amino acid sequence: CASSAVTGWDGYTF.